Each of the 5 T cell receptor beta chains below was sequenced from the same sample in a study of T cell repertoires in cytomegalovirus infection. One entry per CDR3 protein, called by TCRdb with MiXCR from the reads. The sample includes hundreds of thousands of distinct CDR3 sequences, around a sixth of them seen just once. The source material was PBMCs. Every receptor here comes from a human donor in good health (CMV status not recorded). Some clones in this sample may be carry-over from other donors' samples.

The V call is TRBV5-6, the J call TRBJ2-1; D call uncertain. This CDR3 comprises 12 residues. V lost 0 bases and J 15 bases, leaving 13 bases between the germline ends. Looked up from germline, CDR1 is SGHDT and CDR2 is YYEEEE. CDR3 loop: CASSLGSAKGFF. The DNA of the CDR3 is TGTGCCAGCAGCTTGGGTTCGGCGAAGGGGTTCTTC.

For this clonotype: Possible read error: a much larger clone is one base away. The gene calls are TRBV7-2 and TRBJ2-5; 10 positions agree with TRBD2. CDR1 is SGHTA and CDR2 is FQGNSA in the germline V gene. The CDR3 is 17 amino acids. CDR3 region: CASSLPWTSGGAETRYF. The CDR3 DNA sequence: TGTGCCAGCAGCTTACCCTGGACTAGCGGAGGGGCAGAGACCCGGTACTTC.

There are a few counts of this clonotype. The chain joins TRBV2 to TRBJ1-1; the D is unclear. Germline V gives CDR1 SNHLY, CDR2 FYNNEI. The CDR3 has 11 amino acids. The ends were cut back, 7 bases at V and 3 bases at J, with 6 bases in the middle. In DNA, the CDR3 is TGTGCCAGCATGGGGTACACTGAAGCTTTCTTT. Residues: CASMGYTEAFF.

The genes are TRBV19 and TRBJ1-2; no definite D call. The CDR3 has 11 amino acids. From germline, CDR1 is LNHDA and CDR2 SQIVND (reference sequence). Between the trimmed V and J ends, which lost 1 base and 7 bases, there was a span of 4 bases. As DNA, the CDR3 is TGTGCCAGTAGTATAGGGACTGGCTACACCTTC. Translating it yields CASSIGTGYTF.

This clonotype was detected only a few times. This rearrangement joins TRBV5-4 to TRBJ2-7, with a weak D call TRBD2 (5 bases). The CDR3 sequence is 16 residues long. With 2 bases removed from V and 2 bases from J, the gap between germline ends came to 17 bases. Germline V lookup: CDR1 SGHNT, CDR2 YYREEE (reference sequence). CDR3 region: CASSFNPTRTPYEQYF. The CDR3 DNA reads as TGTGCCAGCAGCTTCAACCCAACTAGGACCCCCTACGAGCAGTACTTC.